This section outlines one TCR beta chain sequence together with its context. The antigen it binds to is not known. Within one base of it there is no much larger clone, and no base qualities were kept. The data originate from a study of T cell responses to AZD1222 COVID-19 vaccine (dated by TCRdb to the early 2020s). About the investigation overall: TCR sequencing was performed for 230 to 250 trial participants, of whom 200 to 210 were given two doses of AZD1222 and some 26 were given two doses of MenACWY control vaccine. Enrollment into the trials was organized by age into subgroups of 18-55, 56-69 and 70-plus years, and those subgroups contained approximately 160, 26 and 62 TCR-sequenced participants, respectively.

This specimen's time point label, interpreted: about 28 days (+/-7) after the second vaccine dose. AZD1222 recipients with second doses at about 4 weeks or about 12 weeks were pooled, because spike-specific TCR depth and breadth did not differ between schedules. The vaccinee samples were drawn from two UK trials, COV001 and COV002, one of which was a single-blind randomized controlled phase 2/3 trial testing AZD1222 (ChAdOx1 nCoV-19) in healthy adults. For TCRbeta chain sequencing, PBMC samples were collected from trial participants at day 0 and at day 28 after the second dose. The research as a whole found: Conclusions about previously exposed vaccinees are limited, since just five to seven AZD1222 recipients were seropositive for SARS-CoV-2 at baseline. Participants were mostly white British and included more females than males, and it was suggested by the authors that clonal diversity may have been underestimated. In the small 56-69-year group, the increase in depth fell short of significance, most likely because of low power. Vaccine-associated CD4 TCRs spanned the whole spike protein, with dominant responses in regions 160-218 and 743-854. After two AZD1222 doses, both the breadth and the depth of spike-specific TCRs were significantly higher than at day 0 and than in MenACWY recipients. Because no day 14 peak-response samples were available, repertoires were characterized only after the peak T cell response. Reportedly, close to half of the unique spike-specific TCRs recognized epitopes lying outside the regions that are mutated in the B.1.351 and B.1.1.7 variants.

The CDR3 regions of human TCRbeta chains were analyzed by immunosequencing. Turning to the authors' computational methods: TCRs in the repertoires were matched against a reference library of SARS-CoV-2-specific TCRs that had been generated with the MIRA antigen-specificity platform. Breadth meant the fraction of unique TCRs that were SARS-CoV-2-associated, whereas depth meant the fraction of total T cells that were SARS-CoV-2-associated. Using the MIRA data, every spike-specific TCR was mapped to the spike region that the TCR reacted to and assigned to either a CD4 or a CD8 class. Log10-transformed breadth and depth values were compared by one-way ANOVA with Sidak's multiple comparisons tests. Imported from immuneACCESS, the table was reduced by TCRdb to in-frame sequences with V and J called. These copies leave out some clones; in studies compared against another copy, an unresolved V gene accounts for under half, and the cause of the remainder is not known. That table gives V, J and clone size, and the DNA gave D and trimming. This sample has over 130,000 clones in its table, and nearly 95% of those were observed once. The ten largest make up about 3.8% of the sample.

This clonotype originated in an adult who received the AZD1222 COVID-19 vaccine. Sequenced here: peripheral blood, sampled 28 days after the second AZD1222 dose.

The nucleotide sequence is TGCGCCAGCAGTGGAGGGACGGGGAACACTGAAGCTTTCTTT. This encodes CASSGGTGNTEAFF. The chain couples TRBV5-1 to TRBJ1-1, and TRBD1 may be the D gene, going by 5 matching bases. There are 14 amino acids in the CDR3, from cysteine to phenylalanine inclusive. Only the CDR3 region is kept as DNA, spanning 42 bases read in frame from base 1. Looking up the germline V gene yields CDR1 SGHRS and CDR2 YFSETQ. V is shortened by 5 bases, J by 1 base, and the region joining them spans 12 bases. Reference TRBV5-1 and TRBJ1-1 genes cover what lies past the CDR3, so the full variable domain is KAGVTQTPRYLIKTRGQQVTLSCSPISGHRSVSWYQQTPGQGLQFLFEYFSETQRNKGNFPGRFSGRQFSNSRSEMNVSTLELGDSALYLCASSGGTGNTEAFFGQGTRLTVV.